This T cell receptor beta chain was profiled in a study of blood T cell repertoires in COVID-19. Study information: The origin of the acute and convalescent COVID-19 samples was the United States, Italy and Spain. Sample material is recorded as cDNA or gDNA derived from T cells, B-cell-depleted T cells, or PBMCs.

This clone came up once. Germline loops: CDR1 SGHRS, CDR2 YFSETQ. This CDR3 is built from 16 residues. With 4 bases removed from V and 5 bases from J, the gap between germline ends came to 19 bases. Source study methods: Reference gene primer amplification in the assay estimated nucleated cell counts. TCRdb's table, derived via immunoSEQ multiplex PCR, lists solely in-frame clones and lacks some. V, J and clone size were drawn from that table, and D and trimming were deduced from the DNA. The data hold tens of thousands of clones, with 82% observed a single time. The V gene is TRBV5-1, the J gene TRBJ2-4; weak D call: TRBD2 (7 bases). Input material: peripheral blood. The sequence was obtained from a woman aged 60-75 years with acute or convalescent COVID-19. The CDR3 sequence: CASSGRGQFAENIQYF. CDR3 DNA: TGCGCCAGCAGCGGGCGGGGGCAATTTGCGGAAAACATTCAGTACTTC.